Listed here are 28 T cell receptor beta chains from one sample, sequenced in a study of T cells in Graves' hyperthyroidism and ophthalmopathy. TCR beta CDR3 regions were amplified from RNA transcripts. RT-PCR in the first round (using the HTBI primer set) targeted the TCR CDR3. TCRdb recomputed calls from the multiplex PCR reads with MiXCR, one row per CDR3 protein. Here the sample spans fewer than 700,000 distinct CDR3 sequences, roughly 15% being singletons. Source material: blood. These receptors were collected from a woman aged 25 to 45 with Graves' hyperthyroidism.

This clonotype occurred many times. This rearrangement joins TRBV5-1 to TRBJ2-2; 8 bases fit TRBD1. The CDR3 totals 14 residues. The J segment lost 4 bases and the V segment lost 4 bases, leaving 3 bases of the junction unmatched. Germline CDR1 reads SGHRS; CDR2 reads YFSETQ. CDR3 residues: CASSDTGGTGELFF. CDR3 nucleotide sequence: TGCGCCAGCAGCGACACAGGGGGCACCGGGGAGCTGTTTTTT.

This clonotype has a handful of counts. The CDR3 loop is CSVEEPGGVQFF. Written as DNA, the CDR3 is TGCAGCGTTGAAGAACCGGGTGGGGTGCAGTTCTTC. The chain couples TRBV29-1 to TRBJ2-1, with D unresolved. The CDR3 runs 12 residues. Trimming shortened V by 0 bases and J by 12 bases, and 12 bases separated the two germline ends. Germline assignment: CDR1 SQVTM and CDR2 ANQGSEA.

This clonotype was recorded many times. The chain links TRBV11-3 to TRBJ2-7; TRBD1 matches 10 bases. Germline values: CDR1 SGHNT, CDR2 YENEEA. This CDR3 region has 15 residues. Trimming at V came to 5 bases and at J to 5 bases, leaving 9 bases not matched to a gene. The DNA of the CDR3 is TGTGCCAGCAGCAAAAGGACAGGGGGTGTCGACGAGCAGTACTTC. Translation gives CASSKRTGGVDEQYF.

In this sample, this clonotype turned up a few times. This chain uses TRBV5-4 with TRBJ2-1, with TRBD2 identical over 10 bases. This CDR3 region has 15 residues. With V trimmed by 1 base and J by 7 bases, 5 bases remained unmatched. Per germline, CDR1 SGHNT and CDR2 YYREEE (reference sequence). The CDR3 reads CASSLYLAGANEQFF. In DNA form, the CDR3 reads TGTGCCAGCAGCTTGTACCTAGCGGGAGCGAATGAGCAGTTCTTC.

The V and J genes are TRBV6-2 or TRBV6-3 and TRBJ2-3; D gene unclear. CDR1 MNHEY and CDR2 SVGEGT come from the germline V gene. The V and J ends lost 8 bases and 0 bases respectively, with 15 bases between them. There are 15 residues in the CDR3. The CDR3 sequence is CASGQAPTSTDTQYF. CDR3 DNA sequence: TGTGCCAGCGGTCAGGCTCCCACTAGCACAGATACGCAGTATTTT.

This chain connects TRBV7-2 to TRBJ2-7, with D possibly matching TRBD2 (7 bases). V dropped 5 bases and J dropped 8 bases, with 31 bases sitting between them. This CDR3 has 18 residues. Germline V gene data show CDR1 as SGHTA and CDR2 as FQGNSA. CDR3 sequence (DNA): TGTGCCAGCAGCCCGGGGGTTGTCTCGGGGGGCCGCTCATACCAGCAGTACTTC. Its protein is CASSPGVVSGGRSYQQYF.

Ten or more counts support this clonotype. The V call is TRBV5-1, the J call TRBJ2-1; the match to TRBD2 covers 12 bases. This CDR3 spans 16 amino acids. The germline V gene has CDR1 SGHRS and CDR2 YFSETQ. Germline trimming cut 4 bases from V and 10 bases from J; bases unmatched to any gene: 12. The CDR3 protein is CASSDPRLAGAREQFF. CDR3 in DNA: TGCGCCAGCAGCGACCCACGACTAGCGGGAGCCCGGGAGCAGTTCTTC. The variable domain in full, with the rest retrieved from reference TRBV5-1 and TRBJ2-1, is KAGVTQTPRYLIKTRGQQVTLSCSPISGHRSVSWYQQTPGQGLQFLFEYFSETQRNKGNFPGRFSGRQFSNSRSEMNVSTLELGDSALYLCASSDPRLAGAREQFFGPGTRLTVL.

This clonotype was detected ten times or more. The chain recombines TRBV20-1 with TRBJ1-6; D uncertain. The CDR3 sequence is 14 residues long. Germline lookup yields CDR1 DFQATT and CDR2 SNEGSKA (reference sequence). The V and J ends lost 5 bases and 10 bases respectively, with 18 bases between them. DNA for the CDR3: TGCAGTGCTCTAGAGTCAGGCCGCTACTCACCCCTCCACTTT. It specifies CSALESGRYSPLHF.

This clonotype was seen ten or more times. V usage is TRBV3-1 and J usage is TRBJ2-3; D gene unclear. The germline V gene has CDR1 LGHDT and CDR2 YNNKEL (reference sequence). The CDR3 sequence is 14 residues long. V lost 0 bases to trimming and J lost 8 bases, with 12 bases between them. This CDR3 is CASSQDLGSPTQYF. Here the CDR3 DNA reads TGTGCCAGCAGCCAAGATTTGGGAAGCCCTACGCAGTATTTT.

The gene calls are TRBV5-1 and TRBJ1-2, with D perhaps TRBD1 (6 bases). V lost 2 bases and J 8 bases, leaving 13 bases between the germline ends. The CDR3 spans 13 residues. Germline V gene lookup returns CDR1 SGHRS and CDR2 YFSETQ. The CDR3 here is CASSLSDRSGYTF. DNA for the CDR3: TGCGCCAGCAGCTTAAGTGACAGGAGCGGCTACACCTTC. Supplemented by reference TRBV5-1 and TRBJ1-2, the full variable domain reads KAGVTQTPRYLIKTRGQQVTLSCSPISGHRSVSWYQQTPGQGLQFLFEYFSETQRNKGNFPGRFSGRQFSNSRSEMNVSTLELGDSALYLCASSLSDRSGYTFGSGTRLTVV.

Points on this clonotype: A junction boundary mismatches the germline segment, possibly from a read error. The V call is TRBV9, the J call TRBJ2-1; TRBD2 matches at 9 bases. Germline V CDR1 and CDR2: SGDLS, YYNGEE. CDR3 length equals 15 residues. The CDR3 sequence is CASSVGGRVYNERFF. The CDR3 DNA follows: TGTGCCAGCAGCGTAGGCGGGAGGGTTTACAATGAGCGGTTCTTC.

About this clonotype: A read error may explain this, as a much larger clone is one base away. The CDR3 DNA reads as TGCAGTCCTTGGGATAGGGTAACCTACGAGCAGTACTTC. Translation gives CSPWDRVTYEQYF. The V call is TRBV20-1, the J call TRBJ2-7; D remains unclear. The CDR3 has 13 amino acids. With 8 bases removed from V and 2 bases from J, the gap between germline ends came to 16 bases. CDR1 DFQATT and CDR2 SNEGSKA come from the germline V gene (reference sequence).

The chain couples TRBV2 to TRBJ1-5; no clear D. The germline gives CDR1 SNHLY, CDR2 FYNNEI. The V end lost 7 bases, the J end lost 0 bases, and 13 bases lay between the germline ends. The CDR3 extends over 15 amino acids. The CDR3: CASKTGSISNQPQHF. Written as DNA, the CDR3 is TGTGCCAGCAAGACGGGCAGCATTAGCAATCAGCCCCAGCATTTT.

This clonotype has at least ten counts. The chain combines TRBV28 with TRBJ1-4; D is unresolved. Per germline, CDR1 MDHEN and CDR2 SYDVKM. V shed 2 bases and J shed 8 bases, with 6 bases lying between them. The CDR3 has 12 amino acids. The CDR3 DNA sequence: TGTGCCAGCAGTTTACGGGAGGAAAAACTGTTTTTT. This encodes CASSLREEKLFF. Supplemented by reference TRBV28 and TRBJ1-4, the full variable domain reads DVKVTQSSRYLVKRTGEKVFLECVQDMDHENMFWYRQDPGLGLRLIYFSYDVKMKEKGDIPEGYSVSREKKERFSLILESASTNQTSMYLCASSLREEKLFFGSGTQLSVL.

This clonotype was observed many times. CDR3 bases: TGTGCCACCCAGGCAGAAAGAGATGGCTACACCTTC. This gives the protein CATQAERDGYTF. V usage is TRBV10-3 and J usage is TRBJ1-2; D is unresolved. Trimming took off 10 bases at V and 6 bases at J, with 15 bases between the two ends. The CDR3 spans 12 residues. In germline, CDR1 is ENHRY, CDR2 SYGVKD.

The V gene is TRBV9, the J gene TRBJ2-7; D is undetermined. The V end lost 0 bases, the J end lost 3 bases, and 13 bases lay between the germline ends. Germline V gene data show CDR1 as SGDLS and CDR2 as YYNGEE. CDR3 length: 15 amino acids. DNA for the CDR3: TGTGCCAGCAGCGTAGCCCCCGGGCCCGTCTACGAGCAGTACTTC. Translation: CASSVAPGPVYEQYF.

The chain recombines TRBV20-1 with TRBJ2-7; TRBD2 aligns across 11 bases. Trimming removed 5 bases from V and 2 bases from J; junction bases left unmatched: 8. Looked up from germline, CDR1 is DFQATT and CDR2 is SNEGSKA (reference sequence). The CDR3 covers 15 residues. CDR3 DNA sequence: TGCAGTGCTGAACCTTTAGCGGGAGGGGCCTACGAGCAGTACTTC. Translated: CSAEPLAGGAYEQYF.

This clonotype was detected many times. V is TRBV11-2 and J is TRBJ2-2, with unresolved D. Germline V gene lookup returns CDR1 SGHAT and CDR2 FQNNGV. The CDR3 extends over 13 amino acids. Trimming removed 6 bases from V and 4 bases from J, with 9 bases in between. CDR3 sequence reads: CASSLSATGELFF. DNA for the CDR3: TGTGCCAGCAGTCTCAGCGCCACCGGGGAGCTGTTTTTT.

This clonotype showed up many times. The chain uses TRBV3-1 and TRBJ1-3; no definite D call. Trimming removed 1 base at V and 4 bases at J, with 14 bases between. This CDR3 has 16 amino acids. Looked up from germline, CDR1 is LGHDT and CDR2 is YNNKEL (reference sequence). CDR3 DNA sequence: TGTGCCAGCAGCCAAGGAGGACTGCCCTTAGGAAACACCATATATTTT. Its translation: CASSQGGLPLGNTIYF.

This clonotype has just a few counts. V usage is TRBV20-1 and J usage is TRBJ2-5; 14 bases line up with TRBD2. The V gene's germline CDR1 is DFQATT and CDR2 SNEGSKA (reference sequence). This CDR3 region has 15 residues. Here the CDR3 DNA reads TGCAGGGCCGGGACTAGCGGGAGTACCCCAGAGACCCAGTACTTC. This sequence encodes CRAGTSGSTPETQYF.

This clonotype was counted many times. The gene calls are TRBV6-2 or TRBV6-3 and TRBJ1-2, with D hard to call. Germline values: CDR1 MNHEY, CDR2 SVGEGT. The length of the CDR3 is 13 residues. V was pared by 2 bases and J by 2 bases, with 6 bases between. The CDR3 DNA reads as TGTGCCAGCAGTTACGGCGGCAACTATGGCTACACCTTC. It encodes CASSYGGNYGYTF.

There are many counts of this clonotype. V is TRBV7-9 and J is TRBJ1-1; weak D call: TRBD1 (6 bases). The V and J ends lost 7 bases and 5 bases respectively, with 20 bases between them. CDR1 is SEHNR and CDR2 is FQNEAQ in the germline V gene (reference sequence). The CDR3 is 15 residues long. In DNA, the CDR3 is TGTGCCAGCACCCCATTGGACAGACGAGGGACTGAAGCTTTCTTT. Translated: CASTPLDRRGTEAFF.

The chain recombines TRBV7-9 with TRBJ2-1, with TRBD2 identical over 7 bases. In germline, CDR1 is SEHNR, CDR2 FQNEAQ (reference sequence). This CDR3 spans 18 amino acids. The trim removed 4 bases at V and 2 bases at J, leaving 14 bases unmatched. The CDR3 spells CASSSSSRGLPTYNEQFF. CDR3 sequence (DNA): TGTGCCAGCAGCTCAAGTTCTAGGGGACTACCAACCTACAATGAGCAGTTCTTC.

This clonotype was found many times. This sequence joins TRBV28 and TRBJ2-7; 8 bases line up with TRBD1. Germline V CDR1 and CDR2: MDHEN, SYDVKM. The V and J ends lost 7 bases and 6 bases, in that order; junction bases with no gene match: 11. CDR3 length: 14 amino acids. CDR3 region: CASIETGVYLEQYF. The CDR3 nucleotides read TGTGCCAGCATCGAGACAGGGGTGTATCTCGAGCAGTACTTC.

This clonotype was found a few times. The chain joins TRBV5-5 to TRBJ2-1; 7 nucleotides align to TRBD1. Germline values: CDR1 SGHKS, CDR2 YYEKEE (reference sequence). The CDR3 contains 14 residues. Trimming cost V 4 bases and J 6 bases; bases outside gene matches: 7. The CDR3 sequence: CASSPNRQGNEQFF. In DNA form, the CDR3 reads TGTGCCAGCAGCCCCAACAGACAGGGCAATGAGCAGTTCTTC. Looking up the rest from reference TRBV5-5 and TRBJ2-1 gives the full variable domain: DAGVTQSPTHLIKTRGQQVTLRCSPISGHKSVSWYQQVLGQGPQFIFQYYEKEERGRGNFPDRFSARQFPNYSSELNVNALLLGDSALYLCASSPNRQGNEQFFGPGTRLTVL.

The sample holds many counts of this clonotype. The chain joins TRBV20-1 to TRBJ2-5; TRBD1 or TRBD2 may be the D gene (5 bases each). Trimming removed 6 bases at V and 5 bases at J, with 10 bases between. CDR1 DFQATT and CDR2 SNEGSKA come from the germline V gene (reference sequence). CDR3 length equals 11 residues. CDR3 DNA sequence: TGCAGTGCGTGGGGGACGGAGACCCAGTACTTC. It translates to CSAWGTETQYF.

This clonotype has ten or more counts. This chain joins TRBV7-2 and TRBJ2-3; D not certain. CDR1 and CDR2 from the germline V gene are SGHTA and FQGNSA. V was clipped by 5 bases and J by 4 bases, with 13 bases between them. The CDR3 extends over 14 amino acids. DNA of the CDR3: TGTGCCAGCAGCCCCCGTGGAGTCCCAGATACGCAGTATTTT. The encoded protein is CASSPRGVPDTQYF. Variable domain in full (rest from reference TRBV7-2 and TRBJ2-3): GAGVSQSPSNKVTEKGKDVELRCDPISGHTALYWYRQSLGQGLEFLIYFQGNSAPDKSGLPSDRFSAERTGGSVSTLTIQRTQQEDSAVYLCASSPRGVPDTQYFGPGTRLTVL.

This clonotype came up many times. The CDR3 DNA reads TGTGCCAGCAGTTTAGTAGTAGGTGACAATGAGCAGTTCTTC. Amino acid sequence: CASSLVVGDNEQFF. The chain couples TRBV28 to TRBJ2-1; D not resolved. The CDR3 contains 14 residues. Deletions cut 2 bases from V and 5 bases from J, with 10 bases between. The germline gives CDR1 MDHEN, CDR2 SYDVKM.